Here is one T cell receptor (beta chain) with its context. Its antigen is unidentified. The nonmyeloablative bone marrow transplants came from related graft donors, with transient mixed chimerism. The data were taken from a study of Tregs in tolerant kidney transplant recipients. Measured with immunoSEQ multiplex PCR; TCRdb has only the in-frame clones, and not every one. The table shows roughly 50,000 clones, with more than 70% occurring only once. Study findings and constraints: For some patients, primers changed over time, blocking nucleotide-level comparison.

The ends lost 5 bases at V and 3 bases at J; junction bases unmatched: 4. CDR3 length: 14 residues. Germline V lookup: CDR1 MNHEY, CDR2 SMNVEV (reference sequence). This specimen was CD8+ T cells from blood (PBMCs), taken 12 months after the transplant. This clonotype originated in a human patient who received a combined kidney and bone marrow transplant. The T cells may partly be graft donor cells. The V and J genes are TRBV27 and TRBJ2-1; 7 positions agree with TRBD2. The CDR3 DNA reads as TGTGCCAGCAGTGAAAGGGACTACTACAATGAGCAGTTCTTC. Residues: CASSERDYYNEQFF.